This entry concerns a single T cell receptor (beta chain). This sample is drawn from a study of cytomegalovirus exposure and HLA in healthy donors. Study details: Counted in an early data release were about 85 million unique TCRs from HLA-typed donors.

The germline V and J ends were trimmed by 5 bases and 2 bases, with 20 bases remaining between them. Per the germline V gene, CDR1 is SGHNT and CDR2 is YENEEA. This CDR3 has 17 residues. The PCR ran on 60 Vbeta and 13 Jbeta primers. Clones were read by immunoSEQ multiplex PCR, and TCRdb kept only the in-frame ones, dropping some. Among around 85,000 clones listed, 70% to 80% were seen once. Sequences were obtained from PBMCs. This chain connects TRBV11-3 to TRBJ2-3; D is perhaps TRBD2 (6 bases). The receptor was derived from a woman in her 50s in good health and CMV-seropositive. The CDR3 bases are TGTGCCAGCAGCCCCCGCCGGGACTCAGCGCTCACAGATACGCAGTATTTT. It is translated as CASSPRRDSALTDTQYF.